One T cell receptor beta chain is described in this entry. What it binds is unknown. V lost 5 bases, J lost 9 bases, and 13 bases stayed unmatched. The CDR3 extends over 16 amino acids. The repertoire was sequenced with immunoSEQ multiplex PCR; TCRdb's copy has only in-frame clones and lacks some. The sample has 150,000 or so clones, roughly 91% seen once. The source of the sample is a study of T cell responses to AZD1222 COVID-19 vaccine. Study-wide points: The breadth and depth of Spike-specific TCRs increased once two AZD1222 doses had been given. It was only after the peak T cell response that any repertoires were sampled. Among spike-specific TCRs, nearly half reportedly target unmutated variant regions.

The chain is built from TRBV5-3 and TRBJ1-6; 8 bases agree with TRBD1. TRBV5-3 is known as an ORF, though its function is uncertain. Sequences were derived from peripheral blood, sampled 28 days after the second AZD1222 dose. The receptor comes from an adult who received the AZD1222 COVID-19 vaccine. CDR3 coding DNA: TGTGCCAGAAGGAAAGCCGGGACAGGTTCCGGTTCACCCCTCCACTTT. It encodes CARRKAGTGSGSPLHF.